The rows below give T cell receptor beta chains drawn from one sample of a study of T cells in Graves' hyperthyroidism and ophthalmopathy. TCRdb analysed the multiplex PCR reads with MiXCR anew, one entry per CDR3 protein. This table holds about 52,000 distinct CDR3 sequences, 48% found once. The material sequenced was blood. The receptors derive from a woman aged 45-65 years with Graves' ophthalmopathy. Each CDR3 is given without its conserved first and last residue. D genes are given only for firm matches.

D,J,V,CDR3
NA,TRBJ2-7,TRBV6-6,ASSYGWVVYEQY
NA,TRBJ2-4,TRBV20-1,SARDYRGTAQY
NA,TRBJ1-2,TRBV20-1,SARDAGSNGYT
NA,TRBJ2-7,TRBV2,ASSDEVYEQY
TRBD1,TRBJ2-3,TRBV10-3,AISESTGGHTDTQY
NA,TRBJ1-1,TRBV29-1,SVGRVGATEAF
NA,TRBJ2-1,TRBV2,ASSAAVAYNEQF
TRBD1,TRBJ2-7,TRBV20-1,SAFPGQGSEQY
NA,TRBJ2-7,TRBV2,ASGGTVQGPYEQY
NA,TRBJ2-6,TRBV10-3,AISESGGANVLT
TRBD1,TRBJ1-2,TRBV5-1,ASSSGDLGQGGYT
TRBD2,TRBJ2-3,TRBV4-2,AGSQELAGGQVDTQY
TRBD1,TRBJ1-2,TRBV13,ASSYDRGGDYA
NA,TRBJ2-5,TRBV7-2,ASSSVETQY
TRBD1,TRBJ2-6,TRBV5-1,ASNLGQGAGGANVLT
NA,TRBJ2-1,TRBV7-2,ASTLMRGRLGYNEQF
TRBD2,TRBJ2-7,TRBV29-1,SVHSGRAYEQY
NA,TRBJ2-7,TRBV10-3,AISSGTDSYEQY
TRBD2,TRBJ2-1,TRBV13,ASSLVVSGGKEQF
NA,TRBJ1-2,TRBV20-1,SASPRGIGGYT
NA,TRBJ1-5,TRBV9,ASSATSGGNQPQH
TRBD1,TRBJ2-1,TRBV2,ASSLGQGWNEQF
TRBD1,TRBJ1-2,TRBV7-2,ASSTPGTVRTLYGYT
TRBD1,TRBJ2-3,TRBV4-1,ASSQVVGGTDTRY
TRBD1,TRBJ2-7,TRBV6-1,ASSPNRGYEQY
TRBD1,TRBJ2-2,TRBV24-1,ATSDPQTGVNTGELF
NA,TRBJ2-5,TRBV15,ATSKDSEETQY
TRBD2,TRBJ2-1,TRBV7-9,ASSLAGGLTYNEQF
NA,TRBJ2-7,TRBV24-1,ATSEHGTSVGEQY
NA,TRBJ2-7,TRBV12-3/TRBV12-4,ASRNREAYEQY
TRBD2,TRBJ2-7,TRBV20-1,SASPAGVAYEQY
TRBD2,TRBJ2-5,TRBV20-1,SAPRTSGRAVETQY
NA,TRBJ2-2,TRBV11-2,ASSPGRGGLAGELF
NA,TRBJ1-5,TRBV15,ATSRSQGLGAQH
NA,TRBJ2-3,TRBV19,ASRGEDRFLY
NA,TRBJ1-5,TRBV7-2,ASSPDRVQPQH
TRBD1,TRBJ2-2,TRBV7-9,ARNLWTGNTGELF
TRBD1,TRBJ2-5,TRBV29-1,SVIRGLQETQY
NA,TRBJ2-5,TRBV6-5,ASSWSGEGTQY
TRBD2,TRBJ2-1,TRBV7-9,ASSSPGSSGGPYNEQF
TRBD1,TRBJ1-5,TRBV2,ASRADREIGNQPQH
NA,TRBJ1-4,TRBV28,ASSFLGSTNEKLF
NA,TRBJ2-1,TRBV7-9,ASSYSAGGYNEQL